The rows below give T cell receptor beta chains drawn from one sample of a study of human T cells and chemical hapten exposure. MiXCR, applied by TCRdb to the RACE reads, yields one record per CDR3 protein. The table records 35,000 to 55,000 distinct CDR3 sequences, roughly 10% of them present only once. Sequences were derived from whole blood, sampled in connection with sensitization to the hapten diphenylcyclopropenone (DPC). Receptors originate from a woman in her twenties or thirties with alopecia areata. Some clones in this sample may be carry-over from other donors' samples. Both conserved end residues are part of each CDR3. A D gene is named only where the DNA matches it firmly. Clone size is shown for a subset of rows, as once, few, many or a class of expanded clone.

J gene,clone size,D gene,V gene,CDR3 protein,CDR3 DNA
TRBJ2-7,NA,TRBD2,TRBV28,CASSSPGGASYEQYF,TGTGCCAGCAGTTCCCCGGGGGGGGCCTCCTACGAGCAGTACTTC
TRBJ1-1,many,NA,TRBV12-3/TRBV12-4,CASSPRTANTEAFF,TGTGCCAGCAGTCCTCGGACAGCAAACACTGAAGCTTTCTTT
TRBJ1-3,many,NA,TRBV10-3,CAISAGISGNTIYF,TGTGCCATCAGTGCAGGGATCTCTGGAAACACCATATATTTT
TRBJ2-5,many,TRBD1,TRBV29-1,CSVKTTGGGETQYF,TGCAGCGTCAAAACAACAGGGGGCGGGGAGACCCAGTACTTC
TRBJ2-2,NA,NA,TRBV28,CASSLLDSTGELFF,TGTGCCAGCAGTTTACTAGACAGCACCGGGGAGCTGTTTTTT
TRBJ1-1,few,TRBD1,TRBV12-3/TRBV12-4,CASRPGTGPNTEAFF,TGTGCCAGCAGGCCCGGGACAGGACCGAACACTGAAGCTTTCTTT
TRBJ2-7,many,TRBD1,TRBV6-6,CASRMGQGVDEQYF,TGTGCCAGCAGGATGGGACAGGGAGTCGACGAGCAGTACTTC
TRBJ2-1,NA,TRBD1,TRBV30,CAWTDRGTEFF,TGTGCCTGGACGGACAGGGGGACAGAGTTCTTC
TRBJ1-5,NA,TRBD1,TRBV19,CASSIQGDSNQPQHF,TGTGCCAGTAGTATACAGGGGGATAGCAATCAGCCCCAGCATTTT
TRBJ2-7,many,NA,TRBV29-1,CSVRTVLSYEQYF,TGCAGCGTCAGGACGGTCCTCTCCTACGAGCAGTACTTC
TRBJ2-3,many,NA,TRBV7-9,CASSLRVLPGADTQYF,TGTGCCAGCAGCTTAAGGGTATTGCCGGGTGCAGATACGCAGTATTTT
TRBJ1-1,many,NA,TRBV2,CASCGSEVLAEAFF,TGTGCCAGCTGCGGTTCCGAGGTTCTCGCTGAAGCTTTCTTT
TRBJ1-2,many,TRBD1,TRBV4-3,CASSLGGRSNYGYTF,TGCGCCAGCAGCCTAGGGGGCAGAAGTAACTATGGCTACACCTTC
TRBJ2-5,NA,TRBD2,TRBV7-9,CASSQGTNVQETQYF,TGTGCCAGCAGCCAAGGGACTAATGTACAAGAGACCCAGTACTTC
TRBJ2-1,NA,TRBD1,TRBV6-1,CASKNRGTFNEQFF,TGTGCCAGCAAAAACAGGGGCACCTTCAATGAGCAGTTCTTC
TRBJ2-2,NA,TRBD2,TRBV24-1,CATRLAGGPGTGELFF,TGTGCCACCCGACTAGCGGGGGGGCCTGGCACCGGGGAGCTGTTTTTT
TRBJ2-4,few,NA,TRBV7-8,CASRPTRWSNIQYF,TGTGCCAGCCGCCCCACCCGATGGTCGAACATTCAGTACTTC
TRBJ2-6,few,NA,TRBV7-3,CASSLRGPGANVLTF,TGTGCCAGCAGCTTACGAGGGCCCGGGGCCAACGTCCTGACTTTC
TRBJ1-5,few,NA,TRBV5-5,CASSLAGENQPQHF,TGTGCCAGCAGCTTGGCTGGCGAGAATCAGCCCCAGCATTTT
TRBJ1-2,few,TRBD1,TRBV12-3/TRBV12-4,CASSPRRDRVNYGYTF,TGTGCCAGCAGTCCCCGCCGGGACAGGGTAAACTATGGCTACACCTTC
TRBJ2-3,few,NA,TRBV5-1,CASSLAGDGSTDTQYF,TGCGCCAGCAGCTTGGCCGGAGACGGAAGCACAGATACGCAGTATTTT
TRBJ2-1,few,TRBD2,TRBV9,CASSVESGVAGAFEQFF,TGTGCCAGCAGCGTAGAATCTGGGGTAGCGGGGGCTTTTGAGCAGTTCTTC
TRBJ2-7,NA,TRBD1,TRBV5-1,CASSSGTGAASQYF,TGCGCCAGCAGCTCGGGGACAGGGGCGGCATCGCAGTACTTC
TRBJ1-5,many,NA,TRBV28,CASAYRARRNQPQHF,TGTGCCAGCGCGTACAGGGCCCGTCGAAATCAGCCCCAGCATTTT
TRBJ1-1,many,TRBD1,TRBV9,CASSGGTGPTEAFF,TGTGCCAGCAGCGGGGGGACAGGCCCCACTGAAGCTTTCTTT
TRBJ1-2,few,NA,TRBV7-9,CASSLDKNYGYTF,TGTGCCAGCAGCTTGGACAAAAACTATGGCTACACCTTC
TRBJ2-1,few,TRBD2,TRBV19,CASSVGLAGGPNEQFF,TGTGCCAGTAGTGTGGGACTAGCGGGGGGGCCAAATGAGCAGTTCTTC
TRBJ2-4,many,TRBD1,TRBV7-9,CASSFRDSNIQYF,TGTGCCAGCAGCTTCCGGGACAGCAACATTCAGTACTTC
TRBJ1-6,many,NA,TRBV6-5,CASRTGTANSPLHF,TGTGCCAGCAGAACCGGGACTGCTAATTCACCCCTCCACTTT
TRBJ1-4,few,NA,TRBV3-1,CASSQGSSQPKSEKLFF,TGTGCCAGCAGCCAAGGCTCCAGCCAGCCGAAAAGCGAAAAACTGTTTTTT
TRBJ1-2,few,NA,TRBV20-1,CSASKDHYGYTF,TGCAGTGCTAGTAAGGACCACTATGGCTACACCTTC
TRBJ2-1,NA,TRBD2,TRBV6-5,CASSYSLRGGFKGEQFF,TGTGCCAGCAGTTACTCGTTGCGGGGGGGCTTTAAGGGCGAGCAGTTCTTC